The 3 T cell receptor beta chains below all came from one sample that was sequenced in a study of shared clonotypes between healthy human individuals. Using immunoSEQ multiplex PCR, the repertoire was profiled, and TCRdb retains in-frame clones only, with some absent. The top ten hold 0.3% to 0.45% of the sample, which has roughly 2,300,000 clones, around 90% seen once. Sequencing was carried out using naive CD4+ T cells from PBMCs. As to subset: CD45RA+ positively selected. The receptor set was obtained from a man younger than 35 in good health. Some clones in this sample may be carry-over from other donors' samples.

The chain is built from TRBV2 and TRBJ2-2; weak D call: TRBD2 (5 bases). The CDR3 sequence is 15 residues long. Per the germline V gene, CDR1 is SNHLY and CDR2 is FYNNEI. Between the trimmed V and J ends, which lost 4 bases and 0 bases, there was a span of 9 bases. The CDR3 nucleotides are TGTGCCAGCAGTGGAACCGGGACGAACACCGGGGAGCTGTTTTTT. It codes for CASSGTGTNTGELFF.

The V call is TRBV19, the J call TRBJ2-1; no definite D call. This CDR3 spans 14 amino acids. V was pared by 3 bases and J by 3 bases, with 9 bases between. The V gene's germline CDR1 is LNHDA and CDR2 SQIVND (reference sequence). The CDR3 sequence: CASSMVGYYNEQFF. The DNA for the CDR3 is TGTGCCAGTAGTATGGTGGGGTACTACAATGAGCAGTTCTTC.

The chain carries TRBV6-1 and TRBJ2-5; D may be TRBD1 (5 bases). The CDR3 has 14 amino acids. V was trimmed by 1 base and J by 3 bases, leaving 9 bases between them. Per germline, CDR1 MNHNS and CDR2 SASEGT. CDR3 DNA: TGTGCCAGCAGTGAAGTTGGCAGGGAAGAGACCCAGTACTTC. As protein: CASSEVGREETQYF.